The clone carrying this T cell receptor (beta chain) is deemed medium-sized. Treatment meaning: randomized to nivolumab then ipilimumab (arm A) or the reverse (arm B). Live CD3+CD8+ CD19− CD56− cells were sorted from PBMCs. These data come from a study of sequential checkpoint blockade in melanoma. Profiled with immunoSEQ multiplex PCR; TCRdb holds only in-frame clones, not every one. In the table there are approximately 20,000 clones, about two thirds of which are singletons. Germline CDR1 and CDR2: SGHVS and FQNEAQ. This CDR3 region has 14 residues. Trimming removed 1 base at V and 0 bases at J, with 6 bases between.

The chain couples TRBV7-8 to TRBJ1-1; D remains unclear. The TCR sequence derives from a human donor with melanoma. This specimen was CD8+ T cells sorted from blood (inferred from file names), taken from a patient given nivolumab and ipilimumab in sequence. CDR3 amino acids: CASSLGPMNTEAFF. The CDR3 coding sequence is TGTGCCAGCAGCTTAGGGCCCATGAACACTGAAGCTTTCTTT.